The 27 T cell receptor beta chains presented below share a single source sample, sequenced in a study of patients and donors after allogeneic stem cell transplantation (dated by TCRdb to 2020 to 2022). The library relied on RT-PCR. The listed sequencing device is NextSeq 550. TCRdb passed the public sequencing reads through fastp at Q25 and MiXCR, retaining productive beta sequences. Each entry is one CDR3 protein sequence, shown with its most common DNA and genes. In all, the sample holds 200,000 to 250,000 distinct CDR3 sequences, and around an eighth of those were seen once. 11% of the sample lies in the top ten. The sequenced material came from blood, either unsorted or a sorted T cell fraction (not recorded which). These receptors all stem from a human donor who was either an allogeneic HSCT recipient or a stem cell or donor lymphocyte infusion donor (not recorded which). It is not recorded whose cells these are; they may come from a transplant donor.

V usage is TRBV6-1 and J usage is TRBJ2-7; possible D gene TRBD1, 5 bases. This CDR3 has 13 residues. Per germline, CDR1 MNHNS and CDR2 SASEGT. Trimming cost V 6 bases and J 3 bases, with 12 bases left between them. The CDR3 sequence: CASRPRTHYEQYF. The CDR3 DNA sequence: TGTGCCAGCAGACCGAGGACACACTACGAGCAGTACTTC.

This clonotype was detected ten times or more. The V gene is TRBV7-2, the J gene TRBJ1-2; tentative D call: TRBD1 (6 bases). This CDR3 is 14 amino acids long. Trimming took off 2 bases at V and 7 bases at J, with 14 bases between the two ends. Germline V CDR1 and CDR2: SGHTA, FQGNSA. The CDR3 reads CASSLPPGTTGYTF. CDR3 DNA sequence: TGTGCCAGCAGCTTACCCCCCGGGACAACTGGCTACACCTTC.

This CDR3 is CASSTDGGRTDTQYF. CDR3 DNA sequence: TGTGCCAGCAGCACCGACGGGGGCCGCACAGATACGCAGTATTTT. This sequence joins TRBV11-3 and TRBJ2-3, with D possibly being TRBD1 or TRBD2 (6 bases each). The V and J ends lost 5 bases and 1 base respectively, with 13 bases between them. From germline, CDR1 is SGHNT and CDR2 YENEEA. The CDR3 runs to 15 residues.

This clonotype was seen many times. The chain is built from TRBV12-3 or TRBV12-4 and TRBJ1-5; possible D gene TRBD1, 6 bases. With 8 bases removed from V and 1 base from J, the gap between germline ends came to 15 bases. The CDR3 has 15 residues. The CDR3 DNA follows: TGTGCCAGCGTTATGGGGGGCTTGAGCAATCAGCCCCAGCATTTT. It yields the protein CASVMGGLSNQPQHF.

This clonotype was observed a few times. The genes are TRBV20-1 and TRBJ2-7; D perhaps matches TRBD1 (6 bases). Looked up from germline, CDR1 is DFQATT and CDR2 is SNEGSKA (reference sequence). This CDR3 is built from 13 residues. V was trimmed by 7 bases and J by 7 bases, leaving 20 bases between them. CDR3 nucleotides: TGCAGTGTACTGGGGACACTCAATGAGGAGCAGTACTTC. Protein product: CSVLGTLNEEQYF.

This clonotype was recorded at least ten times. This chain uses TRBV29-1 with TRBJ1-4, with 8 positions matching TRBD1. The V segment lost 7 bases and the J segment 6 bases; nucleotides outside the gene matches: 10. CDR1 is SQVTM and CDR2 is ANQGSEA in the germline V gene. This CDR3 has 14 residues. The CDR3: CSGRAGQADEKLFF. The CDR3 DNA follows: TGCAGCGGTCGAGCGGGACAGGCGGATGAAAAACTGTTTTTT.

This chain's CDR3 is CASTSGTVYGYTF. CDR3 DNA: TGTGCCAGCACATCCGGGACAGTCTATGGCTACACCTTC. The gene calls are TRBV25-1 and TRBJ1-2, with 7 bases identical to TRBD1. The CDR3 is 13 residues long. The J segment lost 4 bases and the V segment lost 7 bases, leaving 6 bases of the junction unmatched. Germline V lookup: CDR1 MGHDK, CDR2 SYGVNS.

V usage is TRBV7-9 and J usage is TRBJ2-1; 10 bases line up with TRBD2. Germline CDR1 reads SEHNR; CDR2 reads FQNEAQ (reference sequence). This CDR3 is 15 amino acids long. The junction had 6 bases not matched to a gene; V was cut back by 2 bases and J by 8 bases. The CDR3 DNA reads TGTGCCAGCAGCTTATTACTAGCGGGGCGCCATGAGCAGTTCTTC. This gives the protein CASSLLLAGRHEQFF.

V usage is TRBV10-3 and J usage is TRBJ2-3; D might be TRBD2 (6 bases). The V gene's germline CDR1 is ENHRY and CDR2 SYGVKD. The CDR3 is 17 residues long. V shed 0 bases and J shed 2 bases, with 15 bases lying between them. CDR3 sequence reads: CAISESGGGGVTDTQYF. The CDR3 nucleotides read TGTGCCATCAGTGAGTCGGGGGGTGGCGGGGTCACAGATACGCAGTATTTT.

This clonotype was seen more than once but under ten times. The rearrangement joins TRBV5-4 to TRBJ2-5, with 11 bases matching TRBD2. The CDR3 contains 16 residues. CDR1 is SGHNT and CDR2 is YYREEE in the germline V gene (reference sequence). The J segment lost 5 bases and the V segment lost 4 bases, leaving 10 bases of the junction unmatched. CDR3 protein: CASSGTSGGRSETQYF. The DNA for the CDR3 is TGTGCCAGCAGCGGAACTAGCGGGGGAAGGTCGGAGACCCAGTACTTC.

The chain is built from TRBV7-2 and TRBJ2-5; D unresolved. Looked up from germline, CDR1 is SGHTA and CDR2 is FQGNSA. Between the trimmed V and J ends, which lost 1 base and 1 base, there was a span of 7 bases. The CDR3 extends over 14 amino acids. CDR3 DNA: TGTGCCAGCAGCTTAGGGGTGCCCCAAGAGACCCAGTACTTC. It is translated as CASSLGVPQETQYF. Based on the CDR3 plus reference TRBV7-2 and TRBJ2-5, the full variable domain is GAGVSQSPSNKVTEKGKDVELRCDPISGHTALYWYRQSLGQGLEFLIYFQGNSAPDKSGLPSDRFSAERTGGSVSTLTIQRTQQEDSAVYLCASSLGVPQETQYFGPGTRLLVL.

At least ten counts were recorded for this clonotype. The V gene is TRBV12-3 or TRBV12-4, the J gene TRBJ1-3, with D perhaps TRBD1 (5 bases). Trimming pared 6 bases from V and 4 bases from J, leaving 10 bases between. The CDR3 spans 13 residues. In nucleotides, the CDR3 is TGTGCCAGCAGACCGACAGCGGGAAACACCATATATTTT. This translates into CASRPTAGNTIYF.

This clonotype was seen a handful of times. As DNA, the CDR3 is TGTGCCAGCAGCTTAACCGGGACTAGCGGGGGGGGTCAAGAGACCCAGTACTTC. This codes for CASSLTGTSGGGQETQYF. The gene calls are TRBV7-3 and TRBJ2-5; 16 bases match TRBD2. The CDR3 totals 18 residues. CDR1 is SGHTA, CDR2 FQGTGA, per germline. The ends lost 0 bases at V and 2 bases at J; junction bases unmatched: 3.

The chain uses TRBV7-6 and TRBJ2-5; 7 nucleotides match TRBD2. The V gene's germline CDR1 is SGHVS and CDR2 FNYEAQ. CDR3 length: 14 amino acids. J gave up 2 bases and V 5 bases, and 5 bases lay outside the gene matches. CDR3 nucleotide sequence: TGTGCCAGCAGCCCGCGGGAGTCACAAGAGACCCAGTACTTC. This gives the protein CASSPRESQETQYF.

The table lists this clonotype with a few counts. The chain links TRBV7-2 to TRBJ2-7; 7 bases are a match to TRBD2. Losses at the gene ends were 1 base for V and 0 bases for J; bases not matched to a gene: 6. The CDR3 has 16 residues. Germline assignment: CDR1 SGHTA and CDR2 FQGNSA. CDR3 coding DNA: TGTGCCAGCAGCTTAGTTGGCGGGGGTAGCTCCTACGAGCAGTACTTC. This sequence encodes CASSLVGGGSSYEQYF.

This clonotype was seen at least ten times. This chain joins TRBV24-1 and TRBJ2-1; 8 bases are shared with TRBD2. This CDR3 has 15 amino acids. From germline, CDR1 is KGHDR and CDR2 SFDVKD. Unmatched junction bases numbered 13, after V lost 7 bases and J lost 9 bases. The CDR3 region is CATRGSAGASVEQFF. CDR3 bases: TGTGCCACCAGAGGGTCAGCGGGAGCTTCTGTTGAGCAGTTCTTC.

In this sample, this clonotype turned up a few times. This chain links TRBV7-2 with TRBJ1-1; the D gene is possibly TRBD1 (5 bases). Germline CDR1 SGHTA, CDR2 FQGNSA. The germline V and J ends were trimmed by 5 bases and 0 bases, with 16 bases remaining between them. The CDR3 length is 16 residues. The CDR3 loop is CASSTTGISMNTEAFF. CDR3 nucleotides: TGTGCCAGCAGCACCACAGGAATCTCCATGAACACTGAAGCTTTCTTT. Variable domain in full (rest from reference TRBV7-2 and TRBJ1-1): GAGVSQSPSNKVTEKGKDVELRCDPISGHTALYWYRQSLGQGLEFLIYFQGNSAPDKSGLPSDRFSAERTGGSVSTLTIQRTQQEDSAVYLCASSTTGISMNTEAFFGQGTRLTVV.

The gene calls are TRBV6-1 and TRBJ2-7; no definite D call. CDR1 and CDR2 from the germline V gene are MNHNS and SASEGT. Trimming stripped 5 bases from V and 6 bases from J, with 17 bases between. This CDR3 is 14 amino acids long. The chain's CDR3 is CASSPRTPLIEQYF. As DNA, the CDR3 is TGTGCCAGCAGTCCCAGGACGCCTCTGATCGAGCAGTACTTC.

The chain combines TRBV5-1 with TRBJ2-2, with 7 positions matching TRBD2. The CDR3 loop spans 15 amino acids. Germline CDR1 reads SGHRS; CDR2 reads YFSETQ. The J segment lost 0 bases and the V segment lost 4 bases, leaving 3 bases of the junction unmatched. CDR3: CASSRTSANTGELFF. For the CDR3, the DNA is TGCGCCAGCAGCCGAACTAGCGCGAACACCGGGGAGCTGTTTTTT.

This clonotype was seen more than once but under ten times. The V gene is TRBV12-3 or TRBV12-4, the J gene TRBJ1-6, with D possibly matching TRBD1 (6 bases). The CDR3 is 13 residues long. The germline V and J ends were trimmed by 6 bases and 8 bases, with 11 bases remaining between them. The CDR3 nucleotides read TGTGCCAGCAGCCGTCGGACAGATTCACCCCTCCACTTT. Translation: CASSRRTDSPLHF.

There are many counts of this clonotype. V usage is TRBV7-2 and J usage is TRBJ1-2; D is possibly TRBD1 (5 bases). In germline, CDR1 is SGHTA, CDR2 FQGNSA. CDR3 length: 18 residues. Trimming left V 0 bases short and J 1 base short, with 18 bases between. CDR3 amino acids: CASSLALAGMVVNYGYTF. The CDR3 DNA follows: TGTGCCAGCAGCTTAGCCCTGGCAGGGATGGTGGTTAACTATGGCTACACCTTC.

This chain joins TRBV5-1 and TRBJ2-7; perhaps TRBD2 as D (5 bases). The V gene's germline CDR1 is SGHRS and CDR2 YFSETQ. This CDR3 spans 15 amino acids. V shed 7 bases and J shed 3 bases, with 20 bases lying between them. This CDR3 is CASAPTRTALYEQYF. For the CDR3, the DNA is TGCGCCAGCGCCCCAACTAGGACGGCTCTCTACGAGCAGTACTTC.

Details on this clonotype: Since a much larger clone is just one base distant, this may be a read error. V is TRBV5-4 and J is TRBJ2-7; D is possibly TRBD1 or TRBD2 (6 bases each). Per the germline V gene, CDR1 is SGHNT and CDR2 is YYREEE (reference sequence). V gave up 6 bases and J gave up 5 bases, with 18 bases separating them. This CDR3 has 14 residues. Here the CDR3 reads CASNVGGQYNEQYF. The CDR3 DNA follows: TGTGCCAGCAACGTTGGGGGGCAGTATAACGAGCAGTACTTC.

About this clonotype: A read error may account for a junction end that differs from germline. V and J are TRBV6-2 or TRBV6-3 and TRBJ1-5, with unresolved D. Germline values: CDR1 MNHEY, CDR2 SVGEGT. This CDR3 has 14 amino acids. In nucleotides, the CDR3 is TGTGCCAGCAGTTACGACGGGAGCAGTCAGCCCCAGCATTTT. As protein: CASSYDGSSQPQHF.

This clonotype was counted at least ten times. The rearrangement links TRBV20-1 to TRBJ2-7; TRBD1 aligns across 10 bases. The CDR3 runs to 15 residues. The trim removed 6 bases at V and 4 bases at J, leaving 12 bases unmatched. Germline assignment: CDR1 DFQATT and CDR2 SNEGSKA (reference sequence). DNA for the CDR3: TGCAGTGCACGAGGCGACAGGGGGCGTAGGTACGAGCAGTACTTC. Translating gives CSARGDRGRRYEQYF.

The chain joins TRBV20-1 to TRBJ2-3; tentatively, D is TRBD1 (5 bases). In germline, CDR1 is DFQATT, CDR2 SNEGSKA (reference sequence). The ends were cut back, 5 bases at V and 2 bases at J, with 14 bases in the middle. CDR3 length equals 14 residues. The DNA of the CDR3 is TGCAGTGCTCTAAACAGGATTTTCACAGATACGCAGTATTTT. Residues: CSALNRIFTDTQYF.

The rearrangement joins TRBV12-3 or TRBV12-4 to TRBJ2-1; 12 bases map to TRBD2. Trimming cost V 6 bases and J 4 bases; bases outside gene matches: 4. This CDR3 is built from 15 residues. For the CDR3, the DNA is TGTGCCAGCAGAGCTAGCGGGGGGGAATACAATGAGCAGTTCTTC. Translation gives CASRASGGEYNEQFF.